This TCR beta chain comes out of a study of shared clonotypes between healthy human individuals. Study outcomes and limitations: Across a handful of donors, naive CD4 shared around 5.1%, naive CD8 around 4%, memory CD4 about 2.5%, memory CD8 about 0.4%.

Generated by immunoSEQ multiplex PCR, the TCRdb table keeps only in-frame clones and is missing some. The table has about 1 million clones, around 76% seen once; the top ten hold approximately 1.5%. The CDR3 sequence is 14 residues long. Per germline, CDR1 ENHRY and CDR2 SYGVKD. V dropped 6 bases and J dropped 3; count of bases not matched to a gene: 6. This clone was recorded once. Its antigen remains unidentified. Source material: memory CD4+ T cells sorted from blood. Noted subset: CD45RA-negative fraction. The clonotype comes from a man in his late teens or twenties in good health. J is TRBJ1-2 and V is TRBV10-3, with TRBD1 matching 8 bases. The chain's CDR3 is CAIRDRVQDYGYTF. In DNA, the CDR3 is TGTGCCATCAGGGACAGGGTCCAAGACTATGGCTACACCTTC.